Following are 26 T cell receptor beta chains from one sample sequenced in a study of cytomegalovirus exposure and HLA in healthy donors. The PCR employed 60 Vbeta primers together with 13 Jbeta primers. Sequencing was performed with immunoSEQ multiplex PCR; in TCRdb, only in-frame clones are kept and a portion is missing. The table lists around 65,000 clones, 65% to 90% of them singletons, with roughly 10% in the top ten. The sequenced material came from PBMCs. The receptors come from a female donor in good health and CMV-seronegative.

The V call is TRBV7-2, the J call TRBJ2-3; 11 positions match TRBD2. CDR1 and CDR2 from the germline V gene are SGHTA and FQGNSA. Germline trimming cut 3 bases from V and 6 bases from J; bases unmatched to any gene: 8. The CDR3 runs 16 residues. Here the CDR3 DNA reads TGTGCCAGCAGCTTCCTTAGCGGGGGGGCCTTGGATACGCAGTATTTT. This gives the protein CASSFLSGGALDTQYF.

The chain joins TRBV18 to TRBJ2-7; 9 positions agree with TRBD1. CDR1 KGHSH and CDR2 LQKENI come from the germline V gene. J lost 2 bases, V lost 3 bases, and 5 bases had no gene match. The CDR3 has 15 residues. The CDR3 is CASSPPGTGPYEQYF. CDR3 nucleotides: TGTGCCAGCTCACCTCCCGGGACAGGGCCCTACGAGCAGTACTTC.

DNA for the CDR3: TGCGCCAGCAGCCGCACAGGCCCTACTAGCGCCGAGCAGTACTTC. Protein sequence: CASSRTGPTSAEQYF. The chain uses TRBV5-1 and TRBJ2-7; 7 nucleotides match TRBD2. Germline lookup yields CDR1 SGHRS and CDR2 YFSETQ. Trimming cost V 4 bases and J 6 bases; bases outside gene matches: 13. The CDR3 runs to 15 residues.

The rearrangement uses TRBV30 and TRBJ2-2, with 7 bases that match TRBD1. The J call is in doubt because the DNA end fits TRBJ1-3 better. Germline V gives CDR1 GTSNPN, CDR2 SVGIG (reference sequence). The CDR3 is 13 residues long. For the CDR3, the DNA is TGTGCCGCACACAGGGGATCCGGAAACACCATATATTTT. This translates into CAAHRGSGNTIYF.

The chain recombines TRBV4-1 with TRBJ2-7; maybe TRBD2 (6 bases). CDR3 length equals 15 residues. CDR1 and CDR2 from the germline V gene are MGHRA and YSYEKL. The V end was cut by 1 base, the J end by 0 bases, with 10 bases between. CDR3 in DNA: TGCGCCAGCAGCCAAGTCAGCGGGCACTCCTACGAGCAGTACTTC. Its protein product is CASSQVSGHSYEQYF.

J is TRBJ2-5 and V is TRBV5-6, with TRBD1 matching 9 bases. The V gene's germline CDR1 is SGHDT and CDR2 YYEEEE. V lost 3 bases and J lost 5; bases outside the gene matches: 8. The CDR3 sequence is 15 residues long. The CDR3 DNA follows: TGTGCCAGCAGCTATGGGGGGACAGGGTGGGAGACCCAGTACTTC. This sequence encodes CASSYGGTGWETQYF.

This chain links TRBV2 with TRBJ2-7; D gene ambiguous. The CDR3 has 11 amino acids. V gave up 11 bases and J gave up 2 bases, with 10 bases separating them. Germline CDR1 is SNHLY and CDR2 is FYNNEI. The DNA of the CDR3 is TGTGCCGTGAGAGCCACCTACGAGCAGTACTTC. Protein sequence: CAVRATYEQYF.

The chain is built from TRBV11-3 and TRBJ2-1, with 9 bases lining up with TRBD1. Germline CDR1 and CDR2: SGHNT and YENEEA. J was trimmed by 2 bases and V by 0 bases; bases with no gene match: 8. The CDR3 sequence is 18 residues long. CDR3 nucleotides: TGTGCCAGCAGCTTAGATCAGGGCGGGACAGGGACCTACAATGAGCAGTTCTTC. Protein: CASSLDQGGTGTYNEQFF.

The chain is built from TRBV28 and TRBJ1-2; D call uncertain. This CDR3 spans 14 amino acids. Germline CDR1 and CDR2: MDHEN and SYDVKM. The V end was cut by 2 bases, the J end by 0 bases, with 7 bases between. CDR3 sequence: CASSLEGTNYGYTF. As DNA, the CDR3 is TGTGCCAGCAGTTTAGAGGGTACTAACTATGGCTACACCTTC.

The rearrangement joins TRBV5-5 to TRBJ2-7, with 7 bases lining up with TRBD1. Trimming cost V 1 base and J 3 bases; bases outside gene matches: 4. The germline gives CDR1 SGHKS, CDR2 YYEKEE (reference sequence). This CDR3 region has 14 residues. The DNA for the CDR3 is TGTGCCAGCAGCTTGTTAGGGGGCGGCTACGAGCAGTACTTC. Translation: CASSLLGGGYEQYF. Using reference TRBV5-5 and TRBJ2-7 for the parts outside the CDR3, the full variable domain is DAGVTQSPTHLIKTRGQQVTLRCSPISGHKSVSWYQQVLGQGPQFIFQYYEKEERGRGNFPDRFSARQFPNYSSELNVNALLLGDSALYLCASSLLGGGYEQYFGPGTRLTVT.

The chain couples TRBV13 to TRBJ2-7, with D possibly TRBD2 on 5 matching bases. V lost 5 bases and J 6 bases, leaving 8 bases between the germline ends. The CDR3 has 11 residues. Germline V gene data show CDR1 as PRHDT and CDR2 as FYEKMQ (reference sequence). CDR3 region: CASSNEGEQYF. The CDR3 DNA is TGTGCCAGCAGCAATGAGGGCGAGCAGTACTTC.

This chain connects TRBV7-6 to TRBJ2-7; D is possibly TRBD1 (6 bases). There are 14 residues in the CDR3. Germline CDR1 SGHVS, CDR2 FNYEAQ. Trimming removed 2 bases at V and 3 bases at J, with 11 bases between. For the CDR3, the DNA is TGTGCCAGCAGCTTATATGGACAGAACTACGAGCAGTACTTC. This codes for CASSLYGQNYEQYF.

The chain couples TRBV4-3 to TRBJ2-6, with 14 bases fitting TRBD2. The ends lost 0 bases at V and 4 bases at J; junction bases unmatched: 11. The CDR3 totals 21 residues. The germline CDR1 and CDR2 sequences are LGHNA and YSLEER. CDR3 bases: TGCGCCAGCAGCCAAGAGAGGGTGGGACTAGCGGGAGTAAGGGGGGCCAACGTCCTGACTTTC. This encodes CASSQERVGLAGVRGANVLTF.

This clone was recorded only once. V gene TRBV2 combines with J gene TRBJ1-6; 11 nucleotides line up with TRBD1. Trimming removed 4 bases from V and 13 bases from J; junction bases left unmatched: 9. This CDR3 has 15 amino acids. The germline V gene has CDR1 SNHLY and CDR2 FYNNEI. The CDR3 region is CASSVTGQGGIPLHF. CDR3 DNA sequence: TGTGCCAGCAGTGTTACGGGACAGGGGGGGATCCCCCTCCACTTT.

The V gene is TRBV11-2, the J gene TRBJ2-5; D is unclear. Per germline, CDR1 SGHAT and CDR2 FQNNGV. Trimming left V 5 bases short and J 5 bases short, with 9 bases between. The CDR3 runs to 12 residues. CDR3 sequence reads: CASSLSVETQYF. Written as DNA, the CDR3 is TGTGCCAGCAGCCTCTCAGTGGAGACCCAGTACTTC.

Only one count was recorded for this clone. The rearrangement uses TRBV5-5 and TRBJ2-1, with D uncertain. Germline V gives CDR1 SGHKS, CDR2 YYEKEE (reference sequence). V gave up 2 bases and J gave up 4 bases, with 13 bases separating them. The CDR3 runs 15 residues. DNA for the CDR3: TGTGCCAGCAGCTTATTGCTGACTTTATACAATGAGCAGTTCTTC. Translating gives CASSLLLTLYNEQFF.

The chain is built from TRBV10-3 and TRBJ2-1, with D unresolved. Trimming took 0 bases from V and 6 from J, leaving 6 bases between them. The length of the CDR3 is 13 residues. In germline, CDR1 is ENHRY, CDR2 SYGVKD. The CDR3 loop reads CAISESAINEQFF. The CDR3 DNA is TGTGCCATCAGTGAGTCGGCCATCAATGAGCAGTTCTTC.

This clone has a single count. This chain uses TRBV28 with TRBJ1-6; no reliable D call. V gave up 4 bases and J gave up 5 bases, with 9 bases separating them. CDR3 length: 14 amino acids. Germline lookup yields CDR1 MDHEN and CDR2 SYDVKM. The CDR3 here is CASSWFQNNSPLHF. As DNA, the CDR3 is TGTGCCAGCAGTTGGTTTCAGAATAATTCACCCCTCCACTTT.

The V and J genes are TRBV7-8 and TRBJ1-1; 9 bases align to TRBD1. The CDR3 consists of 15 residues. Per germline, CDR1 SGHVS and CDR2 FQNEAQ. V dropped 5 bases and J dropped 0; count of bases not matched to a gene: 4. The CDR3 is CASSPRTGVNTEAFF. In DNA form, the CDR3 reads TGTGCCAGCAGCCCGCGGACAGGGGTGAACACTGAAGCTTTCTTT.

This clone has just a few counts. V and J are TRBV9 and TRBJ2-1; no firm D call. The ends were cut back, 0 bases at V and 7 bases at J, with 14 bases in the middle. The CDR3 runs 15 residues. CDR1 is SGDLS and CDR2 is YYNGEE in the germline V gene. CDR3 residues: CASSVVANLNNEQFF. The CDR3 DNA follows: TGTGCCAGCAGCGTAGTAGCAAACCTAAATAATGAGCAGTTCTTC.

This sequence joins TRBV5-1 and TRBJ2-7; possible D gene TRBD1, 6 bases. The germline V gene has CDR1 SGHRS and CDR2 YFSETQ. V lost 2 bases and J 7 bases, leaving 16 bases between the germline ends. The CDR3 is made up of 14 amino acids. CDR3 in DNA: TGCGCCAGCAGCTTATCTCCGGGACAAGGAGAGCAGTACTTC. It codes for CASSLSPGQGEQYF.

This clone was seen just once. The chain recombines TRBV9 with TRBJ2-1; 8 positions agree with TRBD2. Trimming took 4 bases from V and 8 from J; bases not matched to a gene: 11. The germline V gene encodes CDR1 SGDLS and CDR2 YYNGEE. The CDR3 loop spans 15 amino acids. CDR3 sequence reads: CASSLLTSGGDEQFF. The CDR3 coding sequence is TGTGCCAGCAGCTTGCTTACTAGCGGCGGCGATGAGCAGTTCTTC.

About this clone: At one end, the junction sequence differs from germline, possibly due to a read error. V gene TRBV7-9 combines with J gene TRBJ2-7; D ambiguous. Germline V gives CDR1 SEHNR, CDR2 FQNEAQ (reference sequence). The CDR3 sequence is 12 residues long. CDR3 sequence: CSSSLVRNEQYF. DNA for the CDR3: TGTTCCAGCAGCTTAGTCAGGAACGAGCAGTACTTC.

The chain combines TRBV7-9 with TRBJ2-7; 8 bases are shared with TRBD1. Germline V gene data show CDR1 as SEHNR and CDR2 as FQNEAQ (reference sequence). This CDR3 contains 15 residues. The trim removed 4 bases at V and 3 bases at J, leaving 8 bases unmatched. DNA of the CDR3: TGTGCCAGCAGCTCCCCGACAGGGGATGTCTACGAGCAGTACTTC. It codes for CASSSPTGDVYEQYF. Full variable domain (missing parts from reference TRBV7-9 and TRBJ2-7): DTGVSQNPRHKITKRGQNVTFRCDPISEHNRLYWYRQTLGQGPEFLTYFQNEAQLEKSRLLSDRFSAERPKGSFSTLEIQRTEQGDSAMYLCASSSPTGDVYEQYFGPGTRLTVT.

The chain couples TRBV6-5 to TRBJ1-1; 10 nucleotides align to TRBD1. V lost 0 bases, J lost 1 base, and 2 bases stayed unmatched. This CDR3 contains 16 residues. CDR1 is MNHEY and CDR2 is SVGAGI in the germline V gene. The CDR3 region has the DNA TGTGCCAGCAGTTACTCCCGGACAGGGGGGAACACTGAAGCTTTCTTT. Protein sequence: CASSYSRTGGNTEAFF.

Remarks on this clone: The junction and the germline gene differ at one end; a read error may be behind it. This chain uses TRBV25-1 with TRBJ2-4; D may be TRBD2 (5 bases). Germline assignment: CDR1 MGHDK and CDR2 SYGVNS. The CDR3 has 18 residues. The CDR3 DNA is TGTGCCAGCAGTGACCCCCACGGTGTTGAGGGTGCCAAAAACAGTCAGTACTTC. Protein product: CASSDPHGVEGAKNSQYF.